A single sample is the source of the 29 T cell receptor beta chains below, sequenced in a study of blood T cells in healthy people across ages. A J-beta primer mix and a sample-barcoded 5' primer were used in a second PCR of roughly 7 to 12 cycles. Each CDR3 protein gets one entry after TCRdb re-called the 5' RACE reads with MiXCR. The sample carries just over 800,000 distinct CDR3 sequences, 60% to 80% recorded once. What was sequenced was blood. These receptors came from a man younger than 40 in good health.

This sequence joins TRBV2 and TRBJ1-1; TRBD1 might be the D (6 bases). The CDR3 length is 13 residues. CDR1 and CDR2 from the germline V gene are SNHLY and FYNNEI. Trimming took off 4 bases at V and 4 bases at J, with 10 bases between the two ends. CDR3 residues: CASSVATGTEAFF. DNA for the CDR3: TGTGCCAGCAGTGTTGCGACAGGCACTGAAGCTTTCTTT.

This sequence joins TRBV25-1 and TRBJ1-6, with TRBD1 matching over 8 bases. The CDR3 runs 12 residues. Trimming at V came to 6 bases and at J to 13 bases, leaving 5 bases not matched to a gene. Germline-derived CDR1 and CDR2 are MGHDK and SYGVNS. The chain's CDR3 is CASRGGQVPLHF. CDR3 DNA sequence: TGTGCCAGCAGGGGGGGACAGGTCCCCCTCCACTTT.

This clonotype was counted only a few times. This chain's CDR3 is CASSHRDRTYEQYF. The DNA of the CDR3 is TGTGCCAGCAGCCACCGGGACAGAACCTACGAGCAGTACTTC. The J gene is TRBJ2-7, the V gene TRBV7-9; 7 bases line up with TRBD1. Per germline, CDR1 SEHNR and CDR2 FQNEAQ (reference sequence). The CDR3 runs to 14 residues. Trimming at V came to 5 bases and at J to 2 bases, leaving 6 bases not matched to a gene.

The sample holds a few counts of this clonotype. This chain connects TRBV6-2 or TRBV6-3 to TRBJ2-1, with D unresolved. The V end lost 0 bases, the J end lost 10 bases, and 4 bases lay between the germline ends. The germline V gene has CDR1 MNHEY and CDR2 SVGEGT. The CDR3 totals 11 residues. CDR3 bases: TGTGCCAGCAGTTACTCACAGGAGCAGTTCTTC. Encoded protein: CASSYSQEQFF.

Details on this clonotype: At one of its ends the junction is not consistent with the germline gene, which may arise from a read error. The genes are TRBV20-1 and TRBJ2-3; 9 positions match TRBD2. CDR1 is DFQATT, CDR2 SNEGSKA, per germline (reference sequence). This CDR3 spans 14 amino acids. The CDR3 DNA reads TGCGGTGCCCGCCCACTAGCGGGTACAGATACGCAGTATTTT. It translates to CGARPLAGTDTQYF.

The genes are TRBV2 and TRBJ1-2; D is unclear. The CDR3 consists of 13 residues. V was shortened by 8 bases and J by 1 base, with 11 bases between the two germline ends. The germline gives CDR1 SNHLY, CDR2 FYNNEI. CDR3 nucleotide sequence: TGTGCCAGCGAGGACGGTAATAACTATGGCTACACCTTC. Translation gives CASEDGNNYGYTF.

The rearrangement links TRBV4-3 to TRBJ2-3; TRBD1 matches at 9 bases. CDR1 is LGHNA and CDR2 is YSLEER in the germline V gene. The CDR3 runs to 16 residues. V was pared by 2 bases and J by 3 bases, with 6 bases of the junction left unmatched. The CDR3 nucleotides read TGCGCCAGCAGCCAAAGGGACAGGGTATCGACAGATACGCAGTATTTT. Encoded protein: CASSQRDRVSTDTQYF.

V is TRBV20-1 and J is TRBJ2-3; D perhaps matches TRBD2 (5 bases). The germline gives CDR1 DFQATT, CDR2 SNEGSKA (reference sequence). CDR3 size: 12 residues. Trimming took off 2 bases at V and 10 bases at J, with 13 bases between the two ends. The DNA for the CDR3 is TGCAGTGCTAGACCTTCTAGCACATCGCAGTATTTT. Encoded protein: CSARPSSTSQYF.

A word on this clonotype: One end of the junction fails to match germline, which may point to a read error. V and J are TRBV12-3 or TRBV12-4 and TRBJ1-1; D perhaps matches TRBD1 (6 bases). CDR3 size: 16 residues. The chain's CDR3 is CTSTFLGGPDPAEAFF. DNA of the CDR3: TGTACCAGCACCTTTTTGGGGGGGCCTGACCCGGCTGAAGCTTTCTTT.

CDR3 sequence reads: CASSIGTANTEAFF. DNA for the CDR3: TGTGCCAGTTCGATCGGGACAGCAAACACTGAAGCTTTCTTT. The chain has TRBV30 and TRBJ1-1; 7 nucleotides line up with TRBD1. CDR3 size: 14 residues. V lost 8 bases to trimming and J lost 2 bases; unmatched junction nucleotides: 11. CDR1 and CDR2 (germline): GTSNPN, SVGIG (reference sequence). Using reference TRBV30 and TRBJ1-1 for the parts outside the CDR3, the full variable domain is SQTIHQWPATLVQPVGSPLSLECTVEGTSNPNLYWYRQAAGRGLQLLFYSVGIGQISSEVPQNLSASRPQDRQFILSSKKLLLSDSGFYLCASSIGTANTEAFFGQGTRLTVV.

This clonotype was recorded once. The V call is TRBV7-2, the J call TRBJ2-1; 12 bases align to TRBD2. The end of the DNA aligns better with TRBJ2-7, so the J call may be wrong. Germline CDR1 reads SGHTA; CDR2 reads FQGNSA. This CDR3 spans 17 amino acids. CDR3 sequence reads: CASSLGRLAGGLNEQYF. The CDR3 DNA reads as TGTGCCAGCAGCTTAGGAAGGCTAGCGGGGGGGCTCAATGAGCAGTACTTC.

The chain combines TRBV27 with TRBJ2-2; D not certain. This CDR3 region has 14 residues. The V end lost 8 bases, the J end lost 1 base, and 11 bases lay between the germline ends. Germline-derived CDR1 and CDR2 are MNHEY and SMNVEV (reference sequence). DNA for the CDR3: TGTGCCAGCCTGTCGGCTGGGAACACCGGGGAGCTGTTTTTT. It is translated as CASLSAGNTGELFF.

The V gene is TRBV4-2, the J gene TRBJ1-5, with D unresolved. From germline, CDR1 is LGHNA and CDR2 YNFKEQ. The CDR3 contains 17 residues. V lost 0 bases to trimming and J lost 5 bases, with 17 bases between them. CDR3 sequence (DNA): TGTGCCAGCAGCCAAGATGCCCGAGGTTATTTGCATCAGCCCCAGCATTTT. It specifies CASSQDARGYLHQPQHF.

In this sample, this clonotype turned up a few times. The J gene is TRBJ2-7, the V gene TRBV28, with 7 bases that match TRBD2. The J call is doubtful: the DNA matches TRBJ2-4 better. Per the germline V gene, CDR1 is MDHEN and CDR2 is SYDVKM. The CDR3 covers 13 residues. The DNA for the CDR3 is TGTGCCAGCAGTTTCGGGAGGAGAGACATTCAGTACTTC. Protein: CASSFGRRDIQYF.

A note on this clonotype: A junction boundary mismatches the germline segment, possibly from a read error. The rearrangement links TRBV2 to TRBJ2-6; tentative D call: TRBD1 (5 bases). The CDR3 is made up of 16 amino acids. In germline, CDR1 is SNHLY, CDR2 FYNNEI. CDR3 in DNA: TGTGCCAGCGGGGTCAGGATAATCTCTGGGGCCAACGCCCTGACTTTC. Amino acids: CASGVRIISGANALTF.

Notes on this clonotype: A much larger clone lies a single base off, so this may be a read error. The chain is built from TRBV29-1 and TRBJ2-7; 7 bases match TRBD1. Per germline, CDR1 SQVTM and CDR2 ANQGSEA. Trimming at V came to 4 bases and at J to 0 bases, leaving 9 bases not matched to a gene. This CDR3 has 15 residues. CDR3: CSVASPTGPSYEQYF. For the CDR3, the DNA is TGCAGCGTTGCTTCCCCGACAGGGCCCTCCTACGAGCAGTACTTC.

The V call is TRBV30, the J call TRBJ2-1, with D perhaps given as TRBD1 or TRBD2 (5 bases each). CDR1 and CDR2 from the germline V gene are GTSNPN and SVGIG (reference sequence). V dropped 4 bases and J dropped 0 bases, with 7 bases sitting between them. The CDR3 runs to 13 residues. This CDR3 is CAWTGSSYNEQFF. CDR3 bases: TGTGCCTGGACAGGGAGCTCCTACAATGAGCAGTTCTTC.

The chain couples TRBV6-2 or TRBV6-3 to TRBJ2-4, with 8 bases that match TRBD1. Germline V lookup: CDR1 MNHEY, CDR2 SVGEGT. The CDR3 sequence is 14 residues long. V gave up 7 bases and J gave up 0 bases; unmatched junction bases: 2. In nucleotides, the CDR3 is TGTGCCAGCAAAGACAGGGGAGCCAAAAACATTCAGTACTTC. As protein: CASKDRGAKNIQYF.

This clonotype was seen just once. CDR3 sequence: CASSVEDREMNTEAFF. The CDR3 bases are TGTGCCAGCAGCGTTGAGGACAGGGAGATGAACACTGAAGCTTTCTTT. The rearrangement links TRBV9 to TRBJ1-1; 8 bases agree with TRBD1. Germline V CDR1 and CDR2: SGDLS, YYNGEE. V lost 2 bases, J lost 0 bases, and 6 bases stayed unmatched. This CDR3 spans 16 amino acids.

This clonotype was observed a handful of times. The genes are TRBV5-1 and TRBJ2-3; 10 bases are shared with TRBD2. V was pared by 4 bases and J by 4 bases, with 6 bases of the junction left unmatched. This CDR3 region has 15 residues. In germline, CDR1 is SGHRS, CDR2 YFSETQ. The CDR3 spells CASSQTSGRADTQYF. CDR3 DNA: TGCGCCAGCAGCCAGACTAGCGGGCGGGCAGATACGCAGTATTTT.

The table lists this clonotype with a few counts. The V gene is TRBV30, the J gene TRBJ2-3; 10 bases align to TRBD1. V dropped 2 bases and J dropped 6; count of bases not matched to a gene: 2. Germline values: CDR1 GTSNPN, CDR2 SVGIG (reference sequence). The CDR3 runs 13 residues. In DNA form, the CDR3 reads TGTGCCTGGAGTTGGGGACAGGGGGATACGCAGTATTTT. Protein sequence: CAWSWGQGDTQYF.

The V call is TRBV7-2, the J call TRBJ2-5; TRBD1 agrees at 7 bases. J was trimmed by 4 bases and V by 5 bases; bases with no gene match: 7. Germline V gives CDR1 SGHTA, CDR2 FQGNSA. The CDR3 covers 14 residues. This CDR3 is CASSPVDRVETQYF. In DNA form, the CDR3 reads TGTGCCAGCAGCCCCGTTGACAGGGTAGAGACCCAGTACTTC.

As for this clonotype: The junction differs from germline at one of its ends, possibly a read error. CDR3 sequence (DNA): TGTGCCAGCTGTCTAGACCAGGGGAATTCACCTCTCCACTTT. This translates into CASCLDQGNSPLHF. V usage is TRBV28 and J usage is TRBJ1-6; a weak D match, TRBD1 (6 bases). Per the germline V gene, CDR1 is MDHEN and CDR2 is SYDVKM. The CDR3 extends over 14 amino acids.

The V gene is TRBV6-2 or TRBV6-3, the J gene TRBJ1-5, with D uncertain. Germline CDR1 reads MNHEY; CDR2 reads SVGEGT. The V gene lost 10 bases and the J gene lost 3 bases, with 13 bases spanning the gap. CDR3 size: 13 residues. CDR3 in amino acids: CATNSPVNQPQHF. The DNA of the CDR3 is TGTGCCACCAACAGTCCGGTCAATCAGCCCCAGCATTTT.

CDR3 DNA sequence: TGCAGTGCTAGTCCTATGGAGACCCAGTACTTC. Encoded protein: CSASPMETQYF. The chain carries TRBV20-1 and TRBJ2-5; D unresolved. Per germline, CDR1 DFQATT and CDR2 SNEGSKA (reference sequence). This CDR3 spans 11 amino acids. V lost 3 bases and J lost 5, with 7 bases in between.

Notes on this clonotype: Compared with germline, one end of the junction differs, possibly owing to a read error. The V gene is TRBV14, the J gene TRBJ2-2, with no clear D. Germline CDR1 SGHDN, CDR2 FVKESK. The CDR3 has 17 amino acids. CDR3 protein: CTSSQETTDPRTGELFF. CDR3 coding DNA: TGTACCAGCAGCCAAGAGACCACAGATCCGAGGACCGGGGAGCTGTTTTTT.

This clonotype was counted between two and nine times. This chain uses TRBV25-1 with TRBJ2-3; perhaps TRBD1 as D (5 bases). The CDR3 contains 13 residues. Germline values: CDR1 MGHDK, CDR2 SYGVNS. V was cut by 4 bases and J by 6 bases, with 11 bases left in between. CDR3 nucleotide sequence: TGTGCCAGCAGTGGCAGGGTTGCGGATACGCAGTATTTT. Protein product: CASSGRVADTQYF.

This chain links TRBV4-3 with TRBJ2-7; TRBD1 agrees at 10 bases. V gave up 4 bases and J gave up 4 bases; unmatched junction bases: 7. The CDR3 sequence is 15 residues long. CDR1 is LGHNA, CDR2 YSLEER, per germline. The CDR3 here is CASSLQTGGLYEQYF. The CDR3 region has the DNA TGCGCCAGCAGCCTACAGACAGGGGGCTTATACGAGCAGTACTTC.

The rearrangement joins TRBV10-3 to TRBJ1-2, with D perhaps TRBD1 (6 bases). In germline, CDR1 is ENHRY, CDR2 SYGVKD. Trimming cost V 6 bases and J 4 bases, with 15 bases left between them. The CDR3 has 14 amino acids. The DNA of the CDR3 is TGTGCCATCAGCCGTCAACAGGGTTCCTATGGCTACACCTTC. This gives the protein CAISRQQGSYGYTF.